What follows describes a single TCR beta chain. Its antigen is not identified. Germline CDR1 and CDR2: MNHEY and SVGEGT. The CDR3 covers 17 residues. V shed 0 bases and J shed 3 bases, with 15 bases lying between them. Enrolled ophthalmopathy patients presented with a Clinical Activity Score of at least 3, a NOSPECS grade of at least 4, and disease duration under 3 months. This specimen comes from a study of T cells in Graves' hyperthyroidism and ophthalmopathy. Amplified TCR beta CDR3 regions derived from RNA transcripts. Researchers ran a first-round RT-PCR on the TCR CDR3 using the HTBI primer set. TCRdb reanalysed the multiplex PCR reads using MiXCR and keeps one entry per CDR3 protein. The sample contains 640,000 or so distinct CDR3 sequences, 14% of which appear only once. Overall study results and limits: Stable hyperthyroidism was told apart from ophthalmopathy by a model built on 13 V-J features.

The chain combines TRBV6-2 or TRBV6-3 with TRBJ2-1; weak D call: TRBD2 (5 bases). Input material: blood. This clonotype was obtained from a woman aged 18-29 years with Graves' ophthalmopathy. The CDR3 loop reads CASSYSNLARFYNEQFF. For the CDR3, the DNA is TGTGCCAGCAGTTACTCGAACCTAGCCCGCTTCTACAATGAGCAGTTCTTC.